The rows below give T cell receptor beta chains drawn from one sample of a study of blood T cells in healthy people across ages. A single record per CDR3 protein comes from TCRdb applying MiXCR to the 5' RACE reads. Among 1.5 million to 2 million distinct CDR3 sequences listed, approximately 39% were seen once. Input material: blood. These TCRs come from a human donor in good health. Each CDR3 is given with its conserved first and last residue. D genes are given only for firm matches. Some rows have no size entry. The others give once, few or many, or a class for an expanded clone.

J | D | size | V | CDR3 | DNA
TRBJ2-4 | . | . | TRBV20-1 | CSAFDTGAKNIQYF | TGCAGTGCCTTTGATACAGGAGCCAAAAACATTCAGTACTTC
TRBJ1-1 | . | . | TRBV7-2 | CASSLRSGGGVNTEAFF | TGTGCCAGCAGCTTACGGTCGGGGGGTGGGGTGAACACTGAAGCTTTCTTT
TRBJ1-1 | TRBD1 | many | TRBV12-3/TRBV12-4 | CASSPRAGGGTEAFF | TGTGCCAGCAGTCCCCGCGCAGGGGGCGGCACTGAAGCTTTCTTT
TRBJ2-7 | . | few | TRBV5-1 | CASSQDFSHEQYF | TGCGCCAGCAGCCAGGACTTCTCCCACGAGCAGTACTTC
TRBJ1-5 | . | . | TRBV12-3/TRBV12-4 | CASSDRTSDRETQHF | TGTGCCAGCAGTGACCGGACTAGCGACCGGGAGACCCAGCATTTT
TRBJ2-4 | . | . | TRBV4-1 | CASSQDGNIQYF | TGCGCCAGCAGCCAAGACGGGAACATTCAGTACTTC
TRBJ2-7 | TRBD1 | many | TRBV7-8 | CASIRAGDRVGEQYF | TGTGCCAGCATAAGAGCCGGGGACAGGGTCGGCGAGCAGTACTTC
TRBJ2-3 | . | . | TRBV12-3/TRBV12-4 | CASSRSWTGFSDTQYF | TGTGCCAGCAGCCGGTCCTGGACTGGATTTTCAGATACGCAGTATTTT
TRBJ2-3 | . | few | TRBV5-1 | CASSPGQGGADTQYF | TGCGCCAGCAGCCCTGGACAGGGAGGGGCAGATACGCAGTATTTT
TRBJ2-7 | TRBD2 | . | TRBV20-1 | CSANPTSGGASSYEQYF | TGCAGTGCCAACCCGACTAGCGGGGGAGCGAGCTCCTACGAGCAGTACTTC
TRBJ2-1 | . | few | TRBV20-1 | CSARSRYFNEQFF | TGCAGTGCTAGGTCGAGATACTTCAATGAGCAGTTCTTC
TRBJ1-5 | . | few | TRBV4-3 | CASSPTSGSNQPQHF | TGCGCCAGCAGCCCTACATCGGGCTCGAATCAGCCCCAGCATTTT
TRBJ2-1 | . | few | TRBV5-5 | CAGSFRGPNEQFF | TGTGCCGGCAGCTTCCGCGGCCCCAATGAGCAGTTCTTC
TRBJ2-7 | . | . | TRBV20-1 | CSAAKDPGSEQYF | TGCAGTGCCGCTAAGGATCCGGGGAGCGAGCAGTACTTC
TRBJ2-1 | . | . | TRBV7-2 | CASSLAADTSAQFF | TGTGCCAGCAGCTTAGCGGCAGACACATCCGCGCAGTTCTTC
TRBJ2-2 | TRBD2 | . | TRBV7-3 | CASSRLAGGNGELFF | TGTGCCAGCAGCAGACTAGCAGGAGGGAACGGGGAGCTGTTTTTT
TRBJ1-4 | . | few | TRBV6-6 | CASSPSPLQWANEKLFF | TGTGCCAGCAGTCCCTCTCCCCTACAGTGGGCTAATGAAAAACTGTTTTTT
TRBJ1-2 | . | . | TRBV20-1 | CSRTVVDGYTF | TGCAGTCGGACGGTGGTCGATGGCTACACCTTC
TRBJ2-1 | TRBD2 | . | TRBV11-1 | CACSFGGGSYNEQFF | TGTGCCTGCAGCTTCGGGGGGGGCTCCTACAATGAGCAGTTCTTC
TRBJ1-1 | TRBD1 | . | TRBV24-1 | CATSGQGANTEAFF | TGTGCCACCAGTGGACAGGGGGCCAACACTGAAGCTTTCTTT
TRBJ2-7 | . | . | TRBV5-6 | CASSSQFKGEQYF | TGTGCCAGCAGCTCTCAATTCAAGGGAGAGCAGTACTTC
TRBJ1-5 | . | . | TRBV28 | CATGSESLNQPQHF | TGTGCCACCGGGTCGGAGTCTCTCAATCAGCCCCAGCATTTT
TRBJ2-1 | TRBD1 | . | TRBV5-6 | CASSQTLTGPYNEQFF | TGTGCCAGCAGCCAAACCCTGACAGGGCCCTACAATGAGCAGTTCTTC
TRBJ2-7 | . | . | TRBV6-6 | CASSSTKPGWIEQYF | TGTGCCAGCAGTTCTACAAAACCCGGGTGGATCGAGCAGTACTTC
TRBJ2-3 | . | . | TRBV4-3 | CASSQVGSGVTDTQYF | TGCGCCAGCAGCCAAGTTGGGTCGGGAGTAACAGATACGCAGTATTTT
TRBJ2-5 | . | . | TRBV25-1 | CASSGVGAEYPEQYF | TGTGCCAGCAGTGGGGTCGGGGCCGAGTATCCTGAGCAGTACTTC
TRBJ2-1 | TRBD2 | . | TRBV29-1 | CSVEAIAGGREQFF | TGCAGCGTTGAAGCAATAGCGGGGGGGCGTGAGCAGTTCTTC
TRBJ2-5 | TRBD2 | . | TRBV6-2/TRBV6-3 | CASSYSTSGGYQETQYF | TGTGCCAGCAGTTACTCCACTAGCGGGGGTTACCAAGAGACCCAGTACTTC
TRBJ2-5 | . | many | TRBV29-1 | CSVVSGEETQYF | TGCAGCGTTGTATCTGGGGAGGAGACCCAGTACTTC